This record covers a single TCR beta chain. This sample stems from a study of blood T cell repertoires in COVID-19. Study-wide background: The United States, Italy and Spain were the sources of the acute and convalescent COVID-19 samples. PBMCs, B-cell-depleted T cells, or T cells were the source of the cDNA or gDNA that made up the material.

Deletions cut 3 bases from V and 4 bases from J, with 12 bases between. Germline V gives CDR1 LNHDA, CDR2 SQIVND (reference sequence). The CDR3 extends over 14 amino acids. Per the original methods: Reference gene primer amplification yielded estimated nucleated cell counts. Only in-frame clones appear in the TCRdb table, and some are missing; sequencing was by immunoSEQ multiplex PCR. That table furnishes V, J and clone size, whereas the DNA furnished D and trimming. This sample carries approximately 170,000 clones, more than 85% of them seen once, and the ten largest clones take 5.5% to 8.5%. The specimen was peripheral blood. The sequence derives from a woman of 80 years or more in a cohort sampled during active or convalescent COVID-19. The genes are TRBV19 and TRBJ2-5; possible D gene TRBD2, 6 bases. DNA of the CDR3: TGTGCCAGTAGTATGCTAGCGTCGCGAGAGACCCAGTACTTC. This translates into CASSMLASRETQYF. Full variable domain (remainder filled in from reference TRBV19 and TRBJ2-5): DGGITQSPKYLFRKEGQNVTLSCEQNLNHDAMYWYRQDPGQGLRLIYYSQIVNDFQKGDIAEGYSVSREKKESFPLTVTSAQKNPTAFYLCASSMLASRETQYFGPGTRLLVL.